The clone carrying this T cell receptor (beta chain) was counted only a few times. Its specificity is not known. These data originate in a study of T-cell memory formation after mild COVID-19. At the level of the study: Most TCR clusters belonged to a single donor. General study results and limits: Pre-infection memory harbored some responding clones, suggesting cross-reactive memory joined. Contracting CD4+ clones were located mainly in CM and EM, and CD8+ clones in EMRA.

From the 5' RACE reads, TCRdb called clonotypes with MiXCR, one entry per CDR3 protein. Of more than 300,000 distinct CDR3 sequences listed, roughly an eighth are singletons. Germline-derived CDR1 and CDR2 are DFQATT and SNEGSKA (reference sequence). There are 12 residues in the CDR3. V lost 3 bases, J lost 1 base, and 5 bases lay in between. This receptor was identified in a man younger than 35 who had mild COVID-19 (a few samples of this study predate the infection). Cell type and time point are not known. The chain uses TRBV20-1 and TRBJ2-3; D gene unclear. The sequenced sample consisted of PBMCs or a T cell subset sorted from them (not recorded which). DNA for the CDR3: TGCAGTGCTAGCCGTGGCACAGATACGCAGTATTTT. It is translated as CSASRGTDTQYF.